This TCR beta chain was sequenced for a study of cytomegalovirus exposure and HLA in healthy donors. Study results and caveats: Reports indicated that the classifier achieved high specificity and sensitivity in diagnosing cytomegalovirus status.

A multiplex PCR was run with 60 Vbeta primers and 13 Jbeta primers. Original handling: Later analysis identified tens of millions of unique TCR beta chains, some 10 million shared. The table came from immunoSEQ multiplex PCR; TCRdb's copy has only in-frame clones and leaves some out. The DNA gave D and trimming, while V, J and clone size come from that table. Among roughly 100,000 clones listed, roughly a tenth were seen once. Trimming left V 1 base short and J 0 bases short, with 12 bases between. Germline CDR1 and CDR2: MGHRA and YSYEKL. The CDR3 consists of 16 residues. Concerning this clone itself: Antigen specificity is unknown.

Material: PBMCs. The genes are TRBV4-1 and TRBJ2-5, with D unresolved. This receptor was obtained from a man between 40 and 49 years old in good health and CMV-seropositive. This chain's CDR3 is CASSQGSTQYQETQYF. In nucleotides, the CDR3 is TGCGCCAGCAGCCAAGGTAGCACCCAGTACCAAGAGACCCAGTACTTC.